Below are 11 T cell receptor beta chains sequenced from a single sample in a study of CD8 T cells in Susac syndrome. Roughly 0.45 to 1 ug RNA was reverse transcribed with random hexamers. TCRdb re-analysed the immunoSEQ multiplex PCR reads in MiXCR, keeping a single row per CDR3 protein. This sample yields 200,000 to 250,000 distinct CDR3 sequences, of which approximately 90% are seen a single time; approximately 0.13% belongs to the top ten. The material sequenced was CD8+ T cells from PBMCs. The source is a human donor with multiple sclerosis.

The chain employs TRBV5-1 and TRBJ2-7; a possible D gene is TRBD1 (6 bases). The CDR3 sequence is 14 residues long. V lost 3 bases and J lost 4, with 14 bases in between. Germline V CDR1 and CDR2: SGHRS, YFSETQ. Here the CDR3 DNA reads TGCGCCAGCAGCTACGGCAGGGGCTTGTACGAGCAGTACTTC. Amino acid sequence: CASSYGRGLYEQYF.

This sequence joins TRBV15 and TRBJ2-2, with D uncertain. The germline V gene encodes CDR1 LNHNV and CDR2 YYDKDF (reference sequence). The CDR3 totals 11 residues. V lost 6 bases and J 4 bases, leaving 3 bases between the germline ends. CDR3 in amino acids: CATSITGELFF. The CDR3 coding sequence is TGTGCCACCAGTATCACCGGGGAGCTGTTTTTT.

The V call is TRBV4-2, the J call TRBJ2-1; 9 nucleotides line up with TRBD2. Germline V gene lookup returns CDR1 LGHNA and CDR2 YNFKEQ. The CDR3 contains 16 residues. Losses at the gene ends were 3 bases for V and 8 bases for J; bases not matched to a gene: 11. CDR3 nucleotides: TGTGCCAGCAGCCAGCTTATAGCGGGAGTCGAGGATGAGCAGTTCTTC. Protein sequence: CASSQLIAGVEDEQFF.

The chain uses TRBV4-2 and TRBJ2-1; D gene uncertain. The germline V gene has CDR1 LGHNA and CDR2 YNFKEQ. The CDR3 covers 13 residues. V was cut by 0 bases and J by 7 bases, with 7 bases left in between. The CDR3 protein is CASSQDMPNEQFF. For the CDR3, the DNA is TGTGCCAGCAGCCAAGATATGCCGAATGAGCAGTTCTTC.

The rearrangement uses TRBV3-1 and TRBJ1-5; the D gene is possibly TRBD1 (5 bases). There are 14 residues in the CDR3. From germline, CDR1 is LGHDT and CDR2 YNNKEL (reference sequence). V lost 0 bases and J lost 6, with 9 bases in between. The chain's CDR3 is CASSQDLGGQPQHF. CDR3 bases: TGTGCCAGCAGCCAAGACTTGGGGGGTCAGCCCCAGCATTTT.

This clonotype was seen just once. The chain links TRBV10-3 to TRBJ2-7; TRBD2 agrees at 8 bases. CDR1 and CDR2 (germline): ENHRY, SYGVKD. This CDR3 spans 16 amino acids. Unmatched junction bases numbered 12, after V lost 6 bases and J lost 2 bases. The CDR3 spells CAISAVRGGRTYEQYF. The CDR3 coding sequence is TGTGCCATCAGCGCAGTTCGGGGGGGTCGAACCTACGAGCAGTACTTC.

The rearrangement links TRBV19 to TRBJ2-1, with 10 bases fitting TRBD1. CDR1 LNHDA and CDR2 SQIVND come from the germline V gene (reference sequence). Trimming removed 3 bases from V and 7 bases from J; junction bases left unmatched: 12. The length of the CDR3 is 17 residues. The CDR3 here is CASSIGPGQGLGNEQFF. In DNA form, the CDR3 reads TGTGCCAGTAGTATCGGCCCGGGACAGGGGTTAGGTAATGAGCAGTTCTTC.

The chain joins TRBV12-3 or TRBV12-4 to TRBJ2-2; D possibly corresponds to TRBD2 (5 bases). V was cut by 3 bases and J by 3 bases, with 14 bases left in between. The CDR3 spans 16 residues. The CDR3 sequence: CASSLVERAHTGELFF. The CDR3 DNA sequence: TGTGCCAGCAGTTTGGTTGAGAGGGCCCACACCGGGGAGCTGTTTTTT.

CDR3 residues: CASSSREAVGQPQHF. As DNA, the CDR3 is TGTGCCAGCAGTTCCCGCGAGGCCGTAGGTCAGCCCCAGCATTTT. This chain uses TRBV27 with TRBJ1-5, with D unresolved. The CDR3 extends over 15 amino acids. Germline V CDR1 and CDR2: MNHEY, SMNVEV (reference sequence). Trimming took 4 bases from V and 6 from J, leaving 16 bases between them.

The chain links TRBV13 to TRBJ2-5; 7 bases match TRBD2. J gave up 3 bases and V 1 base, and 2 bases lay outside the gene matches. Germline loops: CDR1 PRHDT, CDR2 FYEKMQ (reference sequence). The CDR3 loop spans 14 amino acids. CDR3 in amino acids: CASSLVGGKETQYF. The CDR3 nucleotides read TGTGCCAGCAGCTTAGTGGGGGGGAAAGAGACCCAGTACTTC. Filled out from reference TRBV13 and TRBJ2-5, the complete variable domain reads AAGVIQSPRHLIKEKRETATLKCYPIPRHDTVYWYQQGPGQDPQFLISFYEKMQSDKGSIPDRFSAQQFSDYHSELNMSSLELGDSALYFCASSLVGGKETQYFGPGTRLLVL.

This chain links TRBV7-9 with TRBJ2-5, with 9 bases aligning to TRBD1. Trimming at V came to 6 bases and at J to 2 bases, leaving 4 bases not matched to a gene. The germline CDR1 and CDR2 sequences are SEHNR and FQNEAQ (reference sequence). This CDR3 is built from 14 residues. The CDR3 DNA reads TGTGCCAGCAGTGCCGGGACAGGGCAAGAGACCCAGTACTTC. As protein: CASSAGTGQETQYF.